The 14 T cell receptor beta chains below come from one sample, sequenced in a study of T cell responses to AZD1222 COVID-19 vaccine. Clones were read by immunoSEQ multiplex PCR, and TCRdb kept only the in-frame ones, dropping some. The sample lists 90,000 to 150,000 clones; 85% to 90% were seen once. The sample was peripheral blood, taken 28 days after the second AZD1222 dose. The receptors here all came from an adult who received the AZD1222 COVID-19 vaccine.

V gene TRBV19 combines with J gene TRBJ1-1; weak D call: TRBD1 (5 bases). Germline V lookup: CDR1 LNHDA, CDR2 SQIVND (reference sequence). V was shortened by 2 bases and J by 0 bases, with 22 bases between the two germline ends. The CDR3 totals 19 residues. CDR3 DNA: TGTGCCAGTAGTATACCATCGGGTTGGGTGGGGGGAATGAACACTGAAGCTTTCTTT. This translates into CASSIPSGWVGGMNTEAFF.

This clone occurred once. The V and J genes are TRBV3-1 (or the pseudogene TRBV3-2) and TRBJ2-5, with D tentatively TRBD1 (5 bases). The CDR3 loop spans 13 amino acids. V lost 5 bases to trimming and J lost 5 bases, with 12 bases between them. Germline V CDR1 and CDR2: LGHDT, YNNKEL (reference sequence). CDR3: CASSVQGVETQYF. In DNA form, the CDR3 reads TGTGCCAGCAGCGTTCAGGGTGTGGAGACCCAGTACTTC.

This clone was observed a handful of times. V gene TRBV20-1 combines with J gene TRBJ1-2; possible D gene TRBD1, 6 bases. Germline CDR1 is DFQATT and CDR2 is SNEGSKA (reference sequence). This CDR3 region has 11 residues. The CDR3 region has the DNA TGCAGCGAGGACAGCAATCTTGGCTACACCTTC. Encoded protein: CSEDSNLGYTF.

This rearrangement joins TRBV4-3 to TRBJ1-4; tentatively, D is TRBD1 (5 bases). Trimming shortened V by 1 base and J by 6 bases, and 15 bases separated the two germline ends. Germline lookup yields CDR1 LGHNA and CDR2 YSLEER. CDR3 length equals 16 residues. CDR3 region: CASSQGFGGEDEKLFF. The CDR3 nucleotides read TGCGCCAGCAGCCAAGGGTTCGGGGGGGAAGATGAAAAACTGTTTTTT.

This chain connects TRBV5-8 to TRBJ2-7; 7 bases fit TRBD1. The CDR3 loop spans 12 amino acids. V trimming: 7 bases; J trimming: 1 base; junction bases outside the gene matches: 2. Germline assignment: CDR1 SGHTS and CDR2 YDEGEE. CDR3 amino acids: CASDRDSYEQYF. The CDR3 nucleotides are TGTGCCAGCGACAGGGATTCCTACGAGCAGTACTTC.

CDR3 bases: TGTGCCAGCAGCCGGAACGGGGGCTTAGACTATGGCTACACCTTC. Translated: CASSRNGGLDYGYTF. The chain has TRBV6-5 and TRBJ1-2, with a tentative D call TRBD1 (6 bases). Germline assignment: CDR1 MNHEY and CDR2 SVGAGI. The CDR3 length is 15 residues. Trimming left V 6 bases short and J 3 bases short, with 17 bases between.

This chain uses TRBV20-1 with TRBJ1-2, with D perhaps matching TRBD1 (6 bases). This CDR3 contains 18 residues. Germline CDR1 DFQATT, CDR2 SNEGSKA (reference sequence). V dropped 3 bases and J dropped 4 bases, with 27 bases sitting between them. For the CDR3, the DNA is TGCAGTGCTAGTTCTACCACCCCACCCTACAGGGAACTCTATGGCTACACCTTC. Protein: CSASSTTPPYRELYGYTF.

J is TRBJ1-6 and V is TRBV2; 8 bases fit TRBD1. This CDR3 has 13 residues. V dropped 6 bases and J dropped 8; count of bases not matched to a gene: 3. The V gene's germline CDR1 is SNHLY and CDR2 FYNNEI. The CDR3 region has the DNA TGTGCCAGCAGGCCGACAGGGGATTCACCCCTCCACTTT. Amino acids: CASRPTGDSPLHF.

This rearrangement joins TRBV4-1 to TRBJ2-4, with D perhaps assigned TRBD1 or TRBD2 (7 bases each). V was trimmed by 0 bases and J by 6 bases, leaving 21 bases between them. There are 18 residues in the CDR3. The germline CDR1 and CDR2 sequences are MGHRA and YSYEKL. CDR3 DNA: TGCGCCAGCAGCCAAGAAAGTATCGAGGGAGGGGGCGGAAACATTCAGTACTTC. The encoded protein is CASSQESIEGGGGNIQYF.

The chain recombines TRBV6-6 with TRBJ1-3; tentative D call: TRBD1 (6 bases). V was shortened by 5 bases and J by 3 bases, with 11 bases between the two germline ends. This CDR3 comprises 14 residues. Germline CDR1 and CDR2: MNHNY and SVGAGI (reference sequence). CDR3 in amino acids: CASSSQGYGNTIYF. For the CDR3, the DNA is TGTGCCAGCAGTAGTCAGGGGTATGGAAACACCATATATTTT.

The chain couples TRBV2 to TRBJ2-2; D not certain. Germline CDR1 reads SNHLY; CDR2 reads FYNNEI. V was cut by 5 bases and J by 3 bases, with 19 bases left in between. This CDR3 region has 17 residues. CDR3 in amino acids: CASSKSGPRWDTGELFF. DNA for the CDR3: TGTGCCAGCAGTAAAAGTGGGCCAAGGTGGGACACCGGGGAGCTGTTTTTT.

This chain's CDR3 is CASSLGQGVSTNEKLFF. Written as DNA, the CDR3 is TGTGCCAGCAGCTTAGGCCAGGGAGTATCCACTAATGAAAAACTGTTTTTT. The V and J genes are TRBV7-9 and TRBJ1-4; possibly TRBD1 for D (5 bases). V was pared by 1 base and J by 2 bases, with 14 bases between. This CDR3 contains 17 residues. From germline, CDR1 is SEHNR and CDR2 FQNEAQ (reference sequence).

This clone was detected only a few times. The chain combines TRBV4-1 with TRBJ1-1, with D hard to call. V dropped 4 bases and J dropped 5 bases, with 17 bases sitting between them. CDR1 MGHRA and CDR2 YSYEKL come from the germline V gene. The CDR3 sequence is 15 residues long. CDR3 residues: CASSLTAQIRTEAFF. The CDR3 bases are TGCGCCAGCAGCCTTACAGCCCAGATACGGACTGAAGCTTTCTTT.

The V gene is TRBV28, the J gene TRBJ2-7, with D possibly being TRBD1 (6 bases). V was pared by 7 bases and J by 4 bases, with 14 bases between. Looked up from germline, CDR1 is MDHEN and CDR2 is SYDVKM. The length of the CDR3 is 13 residues. CDR3 loop: CASNGQNFYEQYF. The CDR3 DNA follows: TGTGCCAGCAATGGACAGAATTTTTACGAGCAGTACTTC.